This TCR beta chain was documented in a study of blood T cell repertoires in COVID-19. Trimming at V came to 6 bases and at J to 2 bases, leaving 6 bases not matched to a gene. The CDR3 runs 15 residues. Germline-derived CDR1 and CDR2 are MNHEY and SVGAGI. Participants came from 24 US areas, aged roughly 18 to 95 years. The protocol was immunoSEQ multiplex PCR, while the TCRdb copy is restricted to in-frame clones and leaves out a portion. This sample has about 500,000 clones, with roughly nine tenths found just once. The genes are TRBV6-5 and TRBJ1-4; 7 nucleotides match TRBD1. The sample consisted of PBMCs or T cells enriched from blood (not recorded which). The clonotype originates from a woman aged 18-29 years who had recovered from COVID-19. The CDR3 region has the DNA TGTGCCAGCAGCTACGGGACAGTGACTAATGAAAAACTGTTTTTT. Translating it yields CASSYGTVTNEKLFF.